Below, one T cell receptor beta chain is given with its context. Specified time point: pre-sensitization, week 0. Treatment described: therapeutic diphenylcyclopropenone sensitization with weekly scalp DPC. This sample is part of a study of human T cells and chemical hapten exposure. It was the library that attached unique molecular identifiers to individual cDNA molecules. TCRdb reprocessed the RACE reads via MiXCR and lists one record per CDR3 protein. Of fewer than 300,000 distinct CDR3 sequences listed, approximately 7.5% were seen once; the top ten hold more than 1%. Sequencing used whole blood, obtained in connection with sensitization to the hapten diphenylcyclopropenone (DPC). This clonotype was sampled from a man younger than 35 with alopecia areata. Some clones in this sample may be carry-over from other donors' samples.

CDR3 residues: CASSSRTSGGTNTGELFF. The CDR3 region has the DNA TGTGCCAGCAGTTCCAGGACTAGCGGGGGGACGAACACCGGGGAGCTGTTTTTT. The V gene is TRBV12-3 or TRBV12-4, the J gene TRBJ2-2; 14 bases are shared with TRBD2. The CDR3 is made up of 18 amino acids. J gave up 0 bases and V 4 bases, and 4 bases lay outside the gene matches.